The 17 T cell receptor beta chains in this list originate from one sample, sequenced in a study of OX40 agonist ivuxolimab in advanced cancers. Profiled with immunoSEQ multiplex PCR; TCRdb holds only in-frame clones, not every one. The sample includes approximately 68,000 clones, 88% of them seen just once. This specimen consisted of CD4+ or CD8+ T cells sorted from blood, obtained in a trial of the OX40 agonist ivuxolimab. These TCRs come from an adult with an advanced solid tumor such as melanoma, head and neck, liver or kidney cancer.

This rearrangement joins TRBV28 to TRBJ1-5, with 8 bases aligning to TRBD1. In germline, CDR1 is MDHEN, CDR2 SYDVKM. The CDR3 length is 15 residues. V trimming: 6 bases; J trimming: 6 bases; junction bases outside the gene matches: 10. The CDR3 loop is CASRARTGMIQPQHF. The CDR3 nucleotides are TGTGCCAGCAGGGCTAGGACAGGGATGATTCAGCCCCAGCATTTT. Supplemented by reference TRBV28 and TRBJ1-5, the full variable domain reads DVKVTQSSRYLVKRTGEKVFLECVQDMDHENMFWYRQDPGLGLRLIYFSYDVKMKEKGDIPEGYSVSREKKERFSLILESASTNQTSMYLCASRARTGMIQPQHFGDGTRLSIL.

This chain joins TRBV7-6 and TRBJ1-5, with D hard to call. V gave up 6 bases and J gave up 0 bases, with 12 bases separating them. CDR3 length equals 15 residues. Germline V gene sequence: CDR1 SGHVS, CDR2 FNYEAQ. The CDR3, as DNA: TGTGCCAGCAGTCCTACCACAAGTAGCAATCAGCCCCAGCATTTT. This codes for CASSPTTSSNQPQHF.

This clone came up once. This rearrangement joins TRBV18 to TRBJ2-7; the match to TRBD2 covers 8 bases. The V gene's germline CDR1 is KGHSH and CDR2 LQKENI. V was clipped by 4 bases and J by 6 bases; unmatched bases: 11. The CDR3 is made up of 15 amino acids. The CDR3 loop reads CASSLSGTRSFEQYF. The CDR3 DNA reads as TGTGCCAGCTCACTTTCCGGGACTAGATCGTTCGAGCAGTACTTC.

The CDR3 DNA is TGTGCCAGCAGCCAAGACGAGCAACCTGAAAATGAGCAGTTCTTC. Translation gives CASSQDEQPENEQFF. The J gene is TRBJ2-1, the V gene TRBV4-2; D remains ambiguous. Germline loops: CDR1 LGHNA, CDR2 YNFKEQ. Trimming took off 0 bases at V and 7 bases at J, with 13 bases between the two ends. This CDR3 spans 15 amino acids.

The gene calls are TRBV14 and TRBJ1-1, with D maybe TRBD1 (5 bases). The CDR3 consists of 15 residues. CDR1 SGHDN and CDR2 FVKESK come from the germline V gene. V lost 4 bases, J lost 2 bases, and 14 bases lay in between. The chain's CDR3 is CASSLGVWGNTEAFF. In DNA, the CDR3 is TGTGCCAGCAGCCTTGGGGTTTGGGGCAACACTGAAGCTTTCTTT.

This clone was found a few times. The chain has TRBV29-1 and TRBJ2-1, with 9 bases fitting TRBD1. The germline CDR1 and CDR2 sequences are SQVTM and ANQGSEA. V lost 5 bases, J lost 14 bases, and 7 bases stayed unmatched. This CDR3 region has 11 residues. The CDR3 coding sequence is TGCAGCGTTCCCACAGGGGGCGCGGAGTTCTTC. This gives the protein CSVPTGGAEFF.

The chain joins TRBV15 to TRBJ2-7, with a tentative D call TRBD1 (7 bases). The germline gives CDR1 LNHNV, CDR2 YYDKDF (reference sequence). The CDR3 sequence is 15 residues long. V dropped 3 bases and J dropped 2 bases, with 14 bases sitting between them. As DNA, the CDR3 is TGTGCCACCAGCAGGCCGCAGGGGGGAGCCTACGAGCAGTACTTC. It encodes CATSRPQGGAYEQYF. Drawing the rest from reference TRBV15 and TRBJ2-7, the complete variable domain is DAMVIQNPRYQVTQFGKPVTLSCSQTLNHNVMYWYQQKSSQAPKLLFHYYDKDFNNEADTPDNFQSRRPNTSFCFLDIRSPGLGDTAMYLCATSRPQGGAYEQYFGPGTRLTVT.

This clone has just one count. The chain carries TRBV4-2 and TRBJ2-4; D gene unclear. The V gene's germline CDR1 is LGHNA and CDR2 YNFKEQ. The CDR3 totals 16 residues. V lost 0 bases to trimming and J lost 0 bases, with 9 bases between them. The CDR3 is CASSQEYRLAKNIQYF. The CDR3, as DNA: TGTGCCAGCAGCCAAGAGTATCGGTTAGCCAAAAACATTCAGTACTTC.

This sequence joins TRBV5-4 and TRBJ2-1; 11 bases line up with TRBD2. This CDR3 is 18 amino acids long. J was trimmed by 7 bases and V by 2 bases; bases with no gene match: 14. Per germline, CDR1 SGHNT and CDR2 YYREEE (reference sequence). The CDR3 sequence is CASSLNTLAGGRGNEQFF. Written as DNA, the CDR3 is TGTGCCAGCAGCTTAAACACCCTAGCGGGAGGTAGGGGGAATGAGCAGTTCTTC.

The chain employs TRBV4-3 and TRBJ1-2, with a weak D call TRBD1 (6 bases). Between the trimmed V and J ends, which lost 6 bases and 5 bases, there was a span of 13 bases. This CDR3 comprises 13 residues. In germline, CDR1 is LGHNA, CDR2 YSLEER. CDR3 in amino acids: CASSAGTPYGYTF. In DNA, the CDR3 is TGCGCCAGCAGTGCCGGGACACCTTATGGCTACACCTTC.

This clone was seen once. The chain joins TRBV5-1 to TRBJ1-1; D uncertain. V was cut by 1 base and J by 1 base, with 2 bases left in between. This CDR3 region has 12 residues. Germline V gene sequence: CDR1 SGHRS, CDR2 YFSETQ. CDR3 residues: CASSLTNTEAFF. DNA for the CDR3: TGCGCCAGCAGCTTGACGAACACTGAAGCTTTCTTT.

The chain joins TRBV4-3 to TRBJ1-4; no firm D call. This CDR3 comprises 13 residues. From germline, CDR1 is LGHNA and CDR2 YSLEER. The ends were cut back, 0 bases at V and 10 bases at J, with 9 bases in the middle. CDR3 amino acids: CASSQEVAGKLFF. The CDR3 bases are TGCGCCAGCAGCCAAGAGGTCGCCGGAAAACTGTTTTTT.

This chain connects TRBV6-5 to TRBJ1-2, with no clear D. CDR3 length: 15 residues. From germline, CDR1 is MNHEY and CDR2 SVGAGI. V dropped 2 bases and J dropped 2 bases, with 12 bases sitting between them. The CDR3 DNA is TGTGCCAGCAGTTACGGGCTAACCGAGAACTATGGCTACACCTTC. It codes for CASSYGLTENYGYTF.

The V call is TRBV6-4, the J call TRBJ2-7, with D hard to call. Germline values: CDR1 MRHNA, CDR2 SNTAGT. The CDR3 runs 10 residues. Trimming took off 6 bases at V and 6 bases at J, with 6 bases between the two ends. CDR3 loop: CASRISEQYF. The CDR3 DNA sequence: TGTGCCAGCAGAATCAGCGAGCAGTACTTC.

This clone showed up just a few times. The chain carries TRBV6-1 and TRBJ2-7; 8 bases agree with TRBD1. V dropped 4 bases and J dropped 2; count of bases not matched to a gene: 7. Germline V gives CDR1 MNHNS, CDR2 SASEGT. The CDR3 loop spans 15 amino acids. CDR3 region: CASSVTWTGTYEQYF. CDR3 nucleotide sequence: TGTGCCAGCAGTGTTACGTGGACAGGGACCTACGAGCAGTACTTC.

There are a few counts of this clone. This CDR3 is CASSLLSGRVRDEAFF. In nucleotides, the CDR3 is TGTGCCAGCAGCCTACTCTCGGGGAGGGTCAGGGATGAAGCTTTCTTT. V and J are TRBV5-5 and TRBJ1-1, with a tentative D call TRBD1 (5 bases). Germline V CDR1 and CDR2: SGHKS, YYEKEE (reference sequence). This CDR3 is 16 amino acids long. Trimming took off 4 bases at V and 7 bases at J, with 23 bases between the two ends.

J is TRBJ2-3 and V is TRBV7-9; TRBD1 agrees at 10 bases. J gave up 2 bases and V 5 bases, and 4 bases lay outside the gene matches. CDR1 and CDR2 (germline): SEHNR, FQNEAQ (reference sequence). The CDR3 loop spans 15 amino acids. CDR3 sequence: CASSGTGAYTDTQYF. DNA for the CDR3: TGTGCCAGCAGCGGGACAGGGGCTTACACAGATACGCAGTATTTT.